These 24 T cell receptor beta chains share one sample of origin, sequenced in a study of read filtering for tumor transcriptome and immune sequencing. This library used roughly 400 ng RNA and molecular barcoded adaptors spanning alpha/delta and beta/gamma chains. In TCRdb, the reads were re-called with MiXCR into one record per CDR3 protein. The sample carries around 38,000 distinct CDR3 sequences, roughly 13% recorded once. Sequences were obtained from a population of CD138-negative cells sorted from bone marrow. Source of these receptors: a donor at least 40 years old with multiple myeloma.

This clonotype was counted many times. CDR3 DNA: TGTGCCAGCAGTGAGGGCGTCGTGCGGTTCTTC. Its protein is CASSEGVVRFF. The chain employs TRBV2 and TRBJ2-1; D unresolved. Germline CDR1 SNHLY, CDR2 FYNNEI. Trimming left V 3 bases short and J 15 bases short, with 12 bases between. This CDR3 region has 11 residues.

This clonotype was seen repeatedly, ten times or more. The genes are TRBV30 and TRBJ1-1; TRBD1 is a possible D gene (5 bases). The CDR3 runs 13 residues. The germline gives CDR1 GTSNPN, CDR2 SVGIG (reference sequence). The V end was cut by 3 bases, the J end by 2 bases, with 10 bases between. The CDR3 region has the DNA TGTGCCTGGAGAGGGCAGGGAAACACTGAAGCTTTCTTT. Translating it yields CAWRGQGNTEAFF.

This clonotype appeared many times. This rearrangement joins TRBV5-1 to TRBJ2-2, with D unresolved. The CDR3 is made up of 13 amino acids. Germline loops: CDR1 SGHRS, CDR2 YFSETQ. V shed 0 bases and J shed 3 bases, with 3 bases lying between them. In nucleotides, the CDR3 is TGCGCCAGCAGCTTGGAACACACCGGGGAGCTGTTTTTT. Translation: CASSLEHTGELFF.

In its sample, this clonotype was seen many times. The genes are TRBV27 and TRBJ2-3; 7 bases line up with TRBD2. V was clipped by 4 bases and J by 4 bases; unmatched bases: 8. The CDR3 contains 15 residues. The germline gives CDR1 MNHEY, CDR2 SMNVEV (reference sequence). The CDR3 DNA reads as TGTGCCAGCAGTTCTGCGGGAGTGCGCGCAGATACGCAGTATTTT. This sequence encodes CASSSAGVRADTQYF.

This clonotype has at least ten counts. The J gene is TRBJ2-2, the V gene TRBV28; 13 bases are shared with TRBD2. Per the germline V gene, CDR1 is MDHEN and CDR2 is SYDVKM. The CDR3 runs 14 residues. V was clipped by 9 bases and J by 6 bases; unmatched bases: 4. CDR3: CASTSGRVSGELFF. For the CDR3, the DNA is TGTGCCAGTACTAGCGGGAGGGTCTCCGGGGAGCTGTTTTTT.

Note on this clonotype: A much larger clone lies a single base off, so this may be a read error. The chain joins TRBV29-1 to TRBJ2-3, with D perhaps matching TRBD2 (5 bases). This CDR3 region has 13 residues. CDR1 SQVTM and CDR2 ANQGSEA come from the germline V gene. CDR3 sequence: CSVEDGLTDAQYF. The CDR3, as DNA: TGCAGCGTTGAGGACGGACTCACAGATGCGCAGTATTTT.

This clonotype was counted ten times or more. In nucleotides, the CDR3 is TGTGCCAGCAGACGAAGCCGGAGGACCACAGTCCAAGAGACCCAGTACTTC. Translation gives CASRRSRRTTVQETQYF. The V call is TRBV12-3 or TRBV12-4, the J call TRBJ2-5, with D perhaps matching TRBD2 (5 bases). The CDR3 loop spans 17 amino acids. With 6 bases removed from V and 1 base from J, the gap between germline ends came to 21 bases.

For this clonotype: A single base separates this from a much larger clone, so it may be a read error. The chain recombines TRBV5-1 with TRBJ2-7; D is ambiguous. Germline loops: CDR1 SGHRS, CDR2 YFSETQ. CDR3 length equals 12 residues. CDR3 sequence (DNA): TGCGCCAGCAGCTTGGTGTACTACGAGCGGTACTTC. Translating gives CASSLVYYERYF.

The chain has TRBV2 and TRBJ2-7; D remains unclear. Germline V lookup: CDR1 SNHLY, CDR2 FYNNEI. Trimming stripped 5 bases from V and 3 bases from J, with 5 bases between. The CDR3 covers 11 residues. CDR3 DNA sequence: TGTGCCAGCAGTCTAAGCTACGAGCAGTACTTC. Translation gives CASSLSYEQYF.

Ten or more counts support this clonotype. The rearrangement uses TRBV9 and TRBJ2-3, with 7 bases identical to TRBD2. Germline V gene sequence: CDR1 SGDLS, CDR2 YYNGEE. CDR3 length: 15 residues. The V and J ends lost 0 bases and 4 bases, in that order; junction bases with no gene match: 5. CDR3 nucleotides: TGTGCCAGCAGCGTAGACCAGGCGGGGGCAGATACGCAGTATTTT. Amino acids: CASSVDQAGADTQYF.

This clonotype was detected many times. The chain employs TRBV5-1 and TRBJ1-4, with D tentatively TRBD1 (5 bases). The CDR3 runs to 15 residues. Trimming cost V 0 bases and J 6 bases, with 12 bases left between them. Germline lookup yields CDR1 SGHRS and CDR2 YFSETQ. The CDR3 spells CASSLGTGRDEKLFF. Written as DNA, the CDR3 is TGCGCCAGCAGCTTGGGTACAGGCAGGGATGAAAAACTGTTTTTT.

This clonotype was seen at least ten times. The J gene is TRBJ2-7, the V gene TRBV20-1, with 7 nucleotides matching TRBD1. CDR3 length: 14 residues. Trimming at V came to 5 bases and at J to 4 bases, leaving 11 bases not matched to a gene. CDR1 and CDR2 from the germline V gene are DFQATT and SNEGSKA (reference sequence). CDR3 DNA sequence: TGCAGTGCTCGGGACAGTCGGCTACGGTACGAGCAGTACTTC. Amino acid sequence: CSARDSRLRYEQYF.

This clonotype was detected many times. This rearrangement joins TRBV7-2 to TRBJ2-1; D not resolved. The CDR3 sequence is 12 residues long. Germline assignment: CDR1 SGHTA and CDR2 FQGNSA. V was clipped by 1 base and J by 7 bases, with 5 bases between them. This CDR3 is CASSLGSNEQFF. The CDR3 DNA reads TGTGCCAGCAGCTTAGGGAGTAATGAGCAGTTCTTC.

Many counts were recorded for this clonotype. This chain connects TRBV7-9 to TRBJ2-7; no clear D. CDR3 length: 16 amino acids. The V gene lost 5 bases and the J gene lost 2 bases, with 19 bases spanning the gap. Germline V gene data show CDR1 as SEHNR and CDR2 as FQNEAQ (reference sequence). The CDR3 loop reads CASSPTHLSTAYEQYF. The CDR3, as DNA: TGTGCCAGCAGCCCGACCCATCTCTCGACGGCCTACGAGCAGTACTTC.

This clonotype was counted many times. CDR3 amino acids: CSANSAGGPVYEQYF. The CDR3 DNA sequence: TGCAGTGCTAATTCAGCGGGAGGGCCAGTCTACGAGCAGTACTTC. This chain connects TRBV20-1 to TRBJ2-7; 10 bases are a match to TRBD2. CDR1 and CDR2 from the germline V gene are DFQATT and SNEGSKA (reference sequence). The V gene end was trimmed by 4 bases and the J gene end by 3 bases; junction bases not matched to a gene: 9. The CDR3 covers 15 residues.

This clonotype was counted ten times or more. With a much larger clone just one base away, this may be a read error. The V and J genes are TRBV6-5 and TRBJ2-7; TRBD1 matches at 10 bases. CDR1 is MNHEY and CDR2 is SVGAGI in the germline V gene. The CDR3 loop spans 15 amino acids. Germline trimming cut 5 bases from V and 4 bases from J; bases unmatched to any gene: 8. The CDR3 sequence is CASSGRDRGEYEQYF. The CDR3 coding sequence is TGTGCCAGCAGTGGCCGGGACAGGGGAGAGTACGAGCAGTACTTC.

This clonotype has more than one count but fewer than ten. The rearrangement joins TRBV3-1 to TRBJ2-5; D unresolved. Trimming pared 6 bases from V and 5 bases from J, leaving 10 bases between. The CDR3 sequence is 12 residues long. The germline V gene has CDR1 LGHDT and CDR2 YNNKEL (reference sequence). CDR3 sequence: CASSPVGETQYF. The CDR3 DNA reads TGTGCCAGCAGTCCCGTGGGCGAGACCCAGTACTTC.

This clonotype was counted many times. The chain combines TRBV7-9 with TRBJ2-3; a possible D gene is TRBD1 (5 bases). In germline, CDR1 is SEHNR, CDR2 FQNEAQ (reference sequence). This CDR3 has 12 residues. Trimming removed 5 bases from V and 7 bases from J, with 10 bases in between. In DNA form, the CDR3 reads TGTGCCAGCAGCAATGACAGTTATACGCAGTATTTT. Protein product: CASSNDSYTQYF.

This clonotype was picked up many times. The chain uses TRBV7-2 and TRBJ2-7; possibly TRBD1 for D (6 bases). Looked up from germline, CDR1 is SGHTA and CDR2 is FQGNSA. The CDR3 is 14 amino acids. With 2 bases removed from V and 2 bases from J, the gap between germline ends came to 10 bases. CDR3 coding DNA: TGTGCCAGCAGCTTAAGGGGGATAACCTACGAGCAGTACTTC. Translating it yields CASSLRGITYEQYF.

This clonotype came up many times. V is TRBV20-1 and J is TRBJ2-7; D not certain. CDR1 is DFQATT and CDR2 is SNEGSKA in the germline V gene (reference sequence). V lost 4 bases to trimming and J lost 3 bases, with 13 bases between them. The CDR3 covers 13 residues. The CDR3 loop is CSAMGLTLYEQYF. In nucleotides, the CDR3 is TGCAGTGCTATGGGGTTAACCCTCTACGAGCAGTACTTC.

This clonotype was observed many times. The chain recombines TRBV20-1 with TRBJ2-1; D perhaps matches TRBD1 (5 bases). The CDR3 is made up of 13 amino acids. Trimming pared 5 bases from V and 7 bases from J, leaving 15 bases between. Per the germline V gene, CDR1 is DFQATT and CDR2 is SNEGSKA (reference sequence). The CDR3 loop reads CSADNYQGNEQFF. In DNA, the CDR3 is TGCAGTGCTGACAACTACCAGGGTAATGAGCAGTTCTTC.

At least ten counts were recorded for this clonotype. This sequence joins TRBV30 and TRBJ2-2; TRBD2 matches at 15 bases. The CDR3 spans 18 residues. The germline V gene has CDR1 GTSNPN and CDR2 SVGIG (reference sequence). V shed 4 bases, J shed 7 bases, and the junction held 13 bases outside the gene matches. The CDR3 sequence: CAWIPRGLAGGLLGELFF. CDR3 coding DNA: TGTGCCTGGATTCCCCGAGGACTAGCGGGAGGGCTCCTCGGGGAGCTGTTTTTT. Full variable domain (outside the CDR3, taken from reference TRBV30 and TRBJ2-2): SQTIHQWPATLVQPVGSPLSLECTVEGTSNPNLYWYRQAAGRGLQLLFYSVGIGQISSEVPQNLSASRPQDRQFILSSKKLLLSDSGFYLCAWIPRGLAGGLLGELFFGEGSRLTVL.

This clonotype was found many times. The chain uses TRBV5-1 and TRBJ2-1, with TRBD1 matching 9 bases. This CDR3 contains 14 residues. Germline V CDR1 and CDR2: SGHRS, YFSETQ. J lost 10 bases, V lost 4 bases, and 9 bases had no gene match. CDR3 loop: CASSVGNTGGEQFF. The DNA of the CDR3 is TGCGCCAGCAGCGTTGGGAATACAGGGGGCGAGCAGTTCTTC.

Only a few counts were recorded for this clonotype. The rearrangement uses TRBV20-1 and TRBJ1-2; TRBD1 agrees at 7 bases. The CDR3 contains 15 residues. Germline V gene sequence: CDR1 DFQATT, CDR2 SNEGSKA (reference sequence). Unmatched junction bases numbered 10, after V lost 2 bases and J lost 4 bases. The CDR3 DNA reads TGCAGTGCTAGAATAAAAGGAGGGGGCAGCTATGGCTACACCTTC. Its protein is CSARIKGGGSYGYTF.